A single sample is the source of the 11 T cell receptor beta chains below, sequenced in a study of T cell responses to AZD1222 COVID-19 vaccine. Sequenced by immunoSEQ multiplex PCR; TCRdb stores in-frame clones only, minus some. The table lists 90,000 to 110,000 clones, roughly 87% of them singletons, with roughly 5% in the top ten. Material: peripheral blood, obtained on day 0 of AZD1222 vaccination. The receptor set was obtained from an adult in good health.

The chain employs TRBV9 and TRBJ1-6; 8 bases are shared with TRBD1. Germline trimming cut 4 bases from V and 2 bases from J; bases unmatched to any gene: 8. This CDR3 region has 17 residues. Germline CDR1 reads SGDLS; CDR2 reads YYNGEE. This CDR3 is CASSRGQGNTYNSPLHF. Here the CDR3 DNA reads TGTGCCAGCAGCCGCGGACAGGGTAATACCTATAATTCACCCCTCCACTTT.

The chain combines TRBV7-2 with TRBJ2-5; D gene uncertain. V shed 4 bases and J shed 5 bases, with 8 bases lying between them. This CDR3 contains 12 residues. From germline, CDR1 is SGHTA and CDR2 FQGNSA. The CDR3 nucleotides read TGTGCCAGCAGCTCCTACCGCGAGACCCAGTACTTC. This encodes CASSSYRETQYF.

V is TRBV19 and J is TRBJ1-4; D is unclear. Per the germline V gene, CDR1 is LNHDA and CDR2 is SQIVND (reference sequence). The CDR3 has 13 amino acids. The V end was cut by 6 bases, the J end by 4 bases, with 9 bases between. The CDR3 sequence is CASSPSSNEKLFF. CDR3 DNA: TGTGCCAGTAGCCCCTCTAGTAATGAAAAACTGTTTTTT.

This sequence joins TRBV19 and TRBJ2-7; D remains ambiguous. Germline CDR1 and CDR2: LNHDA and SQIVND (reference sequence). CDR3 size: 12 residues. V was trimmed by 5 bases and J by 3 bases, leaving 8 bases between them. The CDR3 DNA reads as TGTGCCAGTAGTGGCGACTTCTACGAGCAGTACTTC. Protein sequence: CASSGDFYEQYF.

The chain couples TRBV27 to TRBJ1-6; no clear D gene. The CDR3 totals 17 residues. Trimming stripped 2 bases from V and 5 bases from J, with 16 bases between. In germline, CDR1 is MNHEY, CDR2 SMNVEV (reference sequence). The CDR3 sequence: CASSLIGTMSDNSPLHF. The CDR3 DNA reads TGTGCCAGCAGTTTAATTGGAACAATGTCGGATAATTCACCCCTCCACTTT.

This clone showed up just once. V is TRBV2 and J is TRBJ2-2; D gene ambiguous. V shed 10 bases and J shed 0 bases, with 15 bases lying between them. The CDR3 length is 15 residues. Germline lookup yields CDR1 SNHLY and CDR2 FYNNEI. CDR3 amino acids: CANQYNPANTGELFF. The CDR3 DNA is TGTGCCAACCAATACAATCCCGCGAACACCGGGGAGCTGTTTTTT.

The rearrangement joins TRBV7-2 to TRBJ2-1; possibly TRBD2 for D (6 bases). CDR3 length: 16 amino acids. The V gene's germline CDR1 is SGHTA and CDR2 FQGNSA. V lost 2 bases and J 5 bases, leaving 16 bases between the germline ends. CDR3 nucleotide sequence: TGTGCCAGCAGCTTAACAGGTCGCGGGGTACACAATGAGCAGTTCTTC. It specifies CASSLTGRGVHNEQFF.

The CDR3 spells CAWSGRDEQFF. DNA of the CDR3: TGTGCCTGGAGTGGGCGCGATGAGCAGTTCTTC. The chain has TRBV30 and TRBJ2-1; D ambiguous. The ends were cut back, 1 base at V and 8 bases at J, with 6 bases in the middle. The CDR3 spans 11 residues. Germline V gene data show CDR1 as GTSNPN and CDR2 as SVGIG (reference sequence).

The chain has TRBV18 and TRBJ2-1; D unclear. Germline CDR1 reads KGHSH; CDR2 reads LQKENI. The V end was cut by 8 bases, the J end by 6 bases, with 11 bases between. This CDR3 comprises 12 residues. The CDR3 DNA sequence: TGTGCCAGCCTCACTGATACCAATGAGCAGTTCTTC. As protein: CASLTDTNEQFF.

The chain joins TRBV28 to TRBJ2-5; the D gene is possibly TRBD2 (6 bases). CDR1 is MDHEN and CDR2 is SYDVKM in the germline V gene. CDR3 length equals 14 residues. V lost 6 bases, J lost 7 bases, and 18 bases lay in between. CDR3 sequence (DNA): TGTGCCAGCAGAGCCACCGGGACTCAAAGGACCCAGTACTTC. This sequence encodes CASRATGTQRTQYF.

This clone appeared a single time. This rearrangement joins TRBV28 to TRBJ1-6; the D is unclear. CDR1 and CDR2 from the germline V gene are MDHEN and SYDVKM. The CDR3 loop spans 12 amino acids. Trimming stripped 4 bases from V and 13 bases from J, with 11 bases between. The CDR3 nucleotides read TGTGCCAGCAGTTCCCGGACGAGGCCCCTCCACTTT. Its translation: CASSSRTRPLHF.